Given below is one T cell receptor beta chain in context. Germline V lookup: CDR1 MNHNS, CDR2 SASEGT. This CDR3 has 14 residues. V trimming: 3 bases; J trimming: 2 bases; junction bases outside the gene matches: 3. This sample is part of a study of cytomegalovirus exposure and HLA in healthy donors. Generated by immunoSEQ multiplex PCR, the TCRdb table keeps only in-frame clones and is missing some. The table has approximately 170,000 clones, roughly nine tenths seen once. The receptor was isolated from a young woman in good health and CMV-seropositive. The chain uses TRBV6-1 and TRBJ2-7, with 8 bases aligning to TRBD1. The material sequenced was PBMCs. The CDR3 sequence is CASSEGTGAYEQYF. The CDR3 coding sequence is TGTGCCAGCAGTGAGGGGACAGGAGCCTACGAGCAGTACTTC.